The source of this T cell receptor (beta chain) is a study of regulatory T cells in long-lasting Graves disease. Study details: The study counted Graves' disease as persistent given over 5 years of antithyroid drugs and positive TSH receptor antibodies.

The CDR3 length is 14 residues. V lost 3 bases, J lost 4 bases, and 9 bases lay in between. According to the study, TCR beta libraries were built with iRepertoire HTBI primers and CDR3-region Arm-PCR. Each CDR3 protein is one row after TCRdb ran MiXCR on the multiplex PCR reads. The sample consists of some 470,000 distinct CDR3 sequences, around a fifth of them appearing once. The time point was: persistent/refractory GD, antithyroid drugs over 5 years with positive TRAb. PBMC RNA was the source of the TCR library. This sequence joins TRBV12-3 or TRBV12-4 and TRBJ2-2; the D gene is possibly TRBD1 (6 bases). The input for sequencing was peripheral blood mononuclear cells (PBMCs), taken when the disease was refractory, from a patient treated with antithyroid drugs. The clonotype originates from a female donor with Graves disease. The CDR3 DNA follows: TGTGCCAGCAGTTTCGACAGGCTCACCGGGGAGCTGTTTTTT. The encoded protein is CASSFDRLTGELFF.